Listed below are T cell receptor beta chains from one sample, sequenced in a study of blood T cell repertoires in COVID-19. Method: immunoSEQ multiplex PCR; TCRdb's copy keeps in-frame clones and lacks some. The table lists around 180,000 clones, around 90% of them singletons. The source material was peripheral blood. These receptors came from a human donor in a cohort sampled during active COVID-19. CDR3s include the opening cysteine and the closing phenylalanine or tryptophan. The D gene is left open where the match is weak. A row's size may be missing; if present it is once, few, many or a size class.

J	D	V	size	CDR3	DNA
TRBJ2-7	NA	TRBV5-4	NA	CASSAPGQSRGEQYF	TGTGCCAGCAGCGCCCCCGGACAGAGCCGAGGTGAGCAGTACTTC
TRBJ1-2	NA	TRBV6-2/TRBV6-3	NA	CASSGPNRQNYGYTF	TGTGCCAGCAGTGGGCCAAATCGCCAGAACTATGGCTACACCTTC
TRBJ2-3	TRBD2	TRBV7-9	NA	CASSLRGADTQYF	TGTGCCAGCAGCTTACGGGGGGCAGATACGCAGTATTTT
TRBJ2-7	TRBD2	TRBV12-3/TRBV12-4	NA	CASSGLAGYEQYF	TGTGCCAGTTCTGGGCTAGCGGGTTACGAGCAGTACTTC
TRBJ2-7	TRBD2	TRBV28	NA	CASSPLGASGRDEQYF	TGTGCCAGCAGTCCCCTGGGAGCTAGCGGGAGAGACGAGCAGTACTTC
TRBJ2-2	NA	TRBV6-5	once	CASSYSEYGELFF	TGTGCCAGCAGTTACTCGGAGTATGGGGAGCTGTTTTTT
TRBJ2-5	TRBD1	TRBV5-1	NA	CASSLTQGAREETQYF	TGCGCCAGCAGCTTAACACAGGGGGCGCGGGAAGAGACCCAGTACTTC
TRBJ1-1	NA	TRBV6-5	NA	CASSYPPGAEAFF	TGTGCCAGCAGTTACCCACCGGGAGCTGAAGCTTTCTTT
TRBJ1-1	TRBD1	TRBV11-2	NA	CASSHGDRAAFF	TGTGCCAGCAGCCACGGGGACAGGGCAGCTTTCTTT
TRBJ2-3	NA	TRBV10-1	NA	CASSESSTWSTDTQYF	TGCGCCAGCAGTGAGTCGAGCACCTGGAGCACAGATACGCAGTATTTT
TRBJ2-7	TRBD1	TRBV4-3	NA	CASSQDYRGINEQYF	TGCGCCAGCAGCCAAGATTACAGGGGGATCAACGAGCAGTACTTC
TRBJ2-7	NA	TRBV29-1	NA	CSVEWQGIDEQYF	TGCAGCGTTGAATGGCAGGGGATTGACGAGCAGTACTTC
TRBJ2-3	NA	TRBV28	NA	CASSPGQITDTQYF	TGTGCCAGCAGTCCCGGACAGATCACAGATACGCAGTATTTT
TRBJ2-3	TRBD2	TRBV5-6	NA	CASSRLAGGKSDTQYF	TGTGCCAGCAGTCGGTTAGCGGGAGGAAAATCAGATACGCAGTATTTT
TRBJ2-2	NA	TRBV27	NA	CASSPTGFRSANTGELFF	TGTGCCAGCAGTCCAACAGGGTTTAGGTCCGCGAACACCGGGGAGCTGTTTTTT
TRBJ2-2	TRBD2	TRBV6-5	once	CASTSGPLPRELFF	TGTGCCAGCACTAGCGGCCCACTTCCCCGGGAGCTGTTTTTT
TRBJ2-1	NA	TRBV3-1/TRBV3-2	NA	CASSPTGWSYNEQFF	TGTGCCAGCAGCCCAACAGGGTGGTCCTACAATGAGCAGTTCTTC
TRBJ2-7	TRBD2	TRBV10-3	NA	CAISPGQGGLAGALSSYEQYF	TGTGCCATCAGTCCTGGACAGGGTGGACTAGCGGGAGCACTCAGCTCCTACGAGCAGTACTTC
TRBJ1-2	NA	TRBV30	few	CAWSQQGVSGYTF	TGTGCCTGGAGTCAACAGGGTGTATCAGGCTACACCTTC
TRBJ1-2	TRBD1	TRBV24-1	NA	CAIIPPGQIYGYTF	TGTGCCATCATACCCCCGGGACAGATCTATGGCTACACCTTC
TRBJ1-1	TRBD1	TRBV6-6	NA	CASSKTGSENTEAFF	TGTGCCAGCAGTAAGACAGGGAGTGAAAACACTGAAGCTTTCTTT
TRBJ2-1	TRBD1	TRBV7-9	NA	CASSLGQGAYNEQFF	TGTGCCAGCAGCTTAGGACAGGGAGCCTACAATGAGCAGTTCTTC
TRBJ2-3	TRBD2	TRBV11-2	once	CASSLGLAGISGTDTQYF	TGTGCCAGCAGCTTAGGACTAGCGGGAATTTCGGGCACAGATACGCAGTATTTT
TRBJ2-7	TRBD2	TRBV5-4	NA	CASSHPSGSYEQYF	TGTGCCAGCAGCCACCCTAGCGGCTCTTACGAGCAGTACTTC
TRBJ1-6	NA	TRBV6-6	NA	CASSPRGSSYNSPLHF	TGTGCCAGCAGTCCGCGGGGGTCCTCCTATAATTCACCCCTCCACTTT
TRBJ1-2	NA	TRBV12-3/TRBV12-4	NA	CASSVQQGYGYTF	TGTGCCAGCAGTGTACAGCAGGGCTATGGCTACACCTTC
TRBJ1-2	NA	TRBV7-9	NA	CASSWMTGSDYGYTF	TGTGCCAGCAGCTGGATGACAGGCTCAGACTATGGCTACACCTTC
TRBJ2-1	TRBD2	TRBV6-4	NA	CASSTYSGSSYNEQFF	TGTGCCAGCAGCACATATAGCGGGAGCTCCTACAATGAGCAGTTCTTC